The rows below give T cell receptor beta chains drawn from one sample of a study of blood T cell repertoires in COVID-19. Clones were read by immunoSEQ multiplex PCR, and TCRdb kept only the in-frame ones, dropping some. The profile shows roughly 280,000 clones, about nine tenths of them singletons. The sequenced sample was peripheral blood. These receptors came from a woman in her twenties or thirties with COVID-19, enrolled during active disease. The CDR3 runs from the conserved cysteine through the conserved F or W. The order of the fields is D gene, clone size, J gene, V gene, CDR3 protein, CDR3 DNA. The D gene is left open where the match is weak. Clone size, where shown, is once, few, many, or a class for clones that have expanded.

.	once	TRBJ2-1	TRBV7-7	CASSSGWGDEQFF	TGTGCTAGCAGCTCCGGTTGGGGGGATGAGCAGTTCTTC
TRBD2	once	TRBJ2-1	TRBV5-1	CASSYTGTSGRTYNEQFF	TGCGCCAGCAGTTATACCGGGACTAGCGGGAGGACCTACAATGAGCAGTTCTTC
TRBD1	once	TRBJ2-1	TRBV7-9	CASSLIGQGSHEQFF	TGTGCCAGCAGCTTGATTGGACAGGGCTCTCATGAGCAGTTCTTC
TRBD2	.	TRBJ2-1	TRBV6-4	CASKASGAYNEQFF	TGTGCCAGCAAGGCTAGCGGGGCCTACAATGAGCAGTTCTTC
TRBD1	.	TRBJ1-2	TRBV5-6	CASSLKQGGRGYTF	TGTGCCAGCAGCTTAAAACAGGGGGGCCGTGGCTACACCTTC
.	.	TRBJ2-7	TRBV7-7	CASSLGRGYEQYF	TGTGCTAGCAGCTTGGGCAGGGGTTACGAGCAGTACTTC
TRBD2	few	TRBJ2-2	TRBV24-1	CATSGLTSGRENTGELFF	TGTGCCACCAGTGGCCTGACTAGCGGGAGGGAGAACACCGGGGAGCTGTTTTTT
TRBD2	.	TRBJ2-7	TRBV6-5	CASSNGGGYEQYF	TGTGCCAGCAGTAACGGGGGGGGCTACGAGCAGTACTTC
.	.	TRBJ2-2	TRBV28	CASSLGNTGELFF	TGTGCCAGCAGTCTCGGGAACACCGGGGAGCTGTTTTTT
TRBD2	.	TRBJ2-7	TRBV20-1	CSASWWEGHYEQYF	TGCAGTGCTAGTTGGTGGGAGGGCCACTACGAGCAGTACTTC
.	.	TRBJ2-4	TRBV5-1	CASSFEGAEGNIQYF	TGCGCCAGCAGCTTCGAGGGGGCGGAGGGAAACATTCAGTACTTC
TRBD1	.	TRBJ2-2	TRBV7-6	CASSPRDRVGTGELFF	TGTGCCAGCAGCCCGCGGGACAGGGTTGGTACCGGGGAGCTGTTTTTT
TRBD2	few	TRBJ2-1	TRBV28	CASSSVTSEQVVNEQFF	TGTGCCAGCAGTTCCGTGACTAGCGAGCAAGTCGTCAATGAGCAGTTCTTC
.	.	TRBJ1-4	TRBV18	CASSPPPTLREKLFF	TGTGCCAGCTCACCACCTCCGACCCTGCGGGAAAAACTGTTTTTT
.	.	TRBJ2-5	TRBV18	CASSTSGQRETQYF	TGTGCCAGCTCAACGTCAGGGCAGCGAGAGACCCAGTACTTC
.	.	TRBJ2-3	TRBV29-1	CSVVAASTDTQYF	TGCAGCGTTGTGGCGGCTAGCACAGATACGCAGTATTTT
.	.	TRBJ1-4	TRBV27	CASSFLPGNEKLFF	TGTGCCAGCAGTTTCCTTCCAGGGAATGAAAAACTGTTTTTT
TRBD1	.	TRBJ2-5	TRBV24-1	CATSLGTGIQETQYF	TGTGCCACCAGTCTCGGGACAGGTATACAAGAGACCCAGTACTTC
TRBD2	.	TRBJ2-5	TRBV30	CAWSGGGGQETQYF	TGTGCCTGGAGTGGAGGCGGGGGGCAAGAGACCCAGTACTTC
.	.	TRBJ1-5	TRBV10-2	CASSVNSNQPQHF	TGCGCCAGCAGTGTTAATAGCAATCAGCCCCAGCATTTT
.	.	TRBJ2-1	TRBV29-1	CSDLGGVSYNEQFF	TGCAGCGACCTCGGCGGGGTCTCCTACAATGAGCAGTTCTTC
.	.	TRBJ2-2	TRBV7-3	CASSLGGANTGELFF	TGTGCCAGCAGCTTAGGAGGGGCGAACACCGGGGAGCTGTTTTTT
TRBD1	.	TRBJ2-7	TRBV24-1	CATSDSGQGSYEQYF	TGTGCCACCAGTGATTCTGGACAGGGGTCCTACGAGCAGTACTTC
TRBD2	.	TRBJ2-7	TRBV19	CASSTSGPSYEQYF	TGTGCCAGTAGCACTAGCGGGCCTTCCTACGAGCAGTACTTC
.	.	TRBJ1-4	TRBV23-1	CASSQSDTGDLGNEKLFF	TGCGCCAGCAGTCAATCCGACACGGGGGATTTAGGTAATGAAAAACTGTTTTTT
.	.	TRBJ1-2	TRBV5-4	CASSLTSNYGYTF	TGTGCCAGCAGCTTGACATCTAACTATGGCTACACCTTC
.	few	TRBJ1-1	TRBV19	CASTSPNTEAFF	TGTGCCAGTACTTCCCCGAACACTGAAGCTTTCTTT
.	.	TRBJ2-7	TRBV5-1	CASSPGGLYYEQYF	TGCGCCAGCAGCCCAGGAGGACTCTACTACGAGCAGTACTTC
.	.	TRBJ2-1	TRBV29-1	CSVQTGSYYNEQFF	TGCAGCGTCCAAACCGGGAGCTACTACAATGAGCAGTTCTTC
.	.	TRBJ2-7	TRBV7-9	CASSLKSAMTYEQYF	TGTGCCAGCAGCTTAAAGAGCGCGATGACCTACGAGCAGTACTTC
.	.	TRBJ1-4	TRBV6-1	CASSSSGVSGEKLFF	TGTGCCAGCAGCTCCTCAGGGGTTTCAGGAGAAAAACTGTTTTTT
.	.	TRBJ1-1	TRBV2	CAIEGGKTEAFF	TGTGCCATCGAGGGGGGGAAAACTGAAGCTTTCTTT
.	.	TRBJ2-7	TRBV6-1	CASSEMGHLYEQYF	TGTGCCAGCAGTGAGATGGGACACCTCTACGAGCAGTACTTC
TRBD1	.	TRBJ2-3	TRBV9	CASSTTDRVVTDTQYF	TGTGCCAGCAGCACTACTGACAGGGTAGTGACAGATACGCAGTATTTT
TRBD2	once	TRBJ2-3	TRBV6-5	CASSPLAGLTDTQYF	TGTGCCAGCAGTCCTCTAGCGGGCCTCACAGATACGCAGTATTTT
.	.	TRBJ1-5	TRBV5-4	CASSLVRSNQPQHF	TGTGCCAGCAGCTTGGTCAGGTCCAATCAGCCCCAGCATTTT
TRBD1	once	TRBJ1-1	TRBV6-5	CASSYNRGTEAFF	TGTGCCAGCAGTTACAACAGGGGCACTGAAGCTTTCTTT